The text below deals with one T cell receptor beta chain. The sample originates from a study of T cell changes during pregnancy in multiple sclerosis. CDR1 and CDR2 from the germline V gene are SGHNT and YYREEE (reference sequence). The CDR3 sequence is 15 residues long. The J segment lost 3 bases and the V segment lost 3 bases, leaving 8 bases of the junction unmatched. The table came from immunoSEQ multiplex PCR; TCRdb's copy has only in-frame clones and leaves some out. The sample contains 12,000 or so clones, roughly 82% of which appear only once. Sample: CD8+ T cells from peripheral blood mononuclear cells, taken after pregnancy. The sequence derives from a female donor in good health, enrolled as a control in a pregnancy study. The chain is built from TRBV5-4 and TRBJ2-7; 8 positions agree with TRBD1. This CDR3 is CASSSGQGHSYEQYF. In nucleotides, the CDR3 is TGTGCCAGCAGCTCCGGACAGGGCCATAGCTACGAGCAGTACTTC. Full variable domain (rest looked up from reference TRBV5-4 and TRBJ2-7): ETGVTQSPTHLIKTRGQQVTLRCSSQSGHNTVSWYQQALGQGPQFIFQYYREEENGRGNFPPRFSGLQFPNYSSELNVNALELDDSALYLCASSSGQGHSYEQYFGPGTRLTVT.